The T cell receptor beta chain under discussion was sequenced for a study of T cells in Graves' hyperthyroidism and ophthalmopathy. Germline assignment: CDR1 SGHRS and CDR2 YFSETQ. Trimming cost V 2 bases and J 2 bases; bases outside gene matches: 6. The CDR3 has 15 residues. RNA transcripts were the template for amplifying TCR beta CDR3 regions. During a first-round RT-PCR of the TCR CDR3, the HTBI primer set was used. A single record per CDR3 protein comes from TCRdb applying MiXCR to the multiplex PCR reads. Seen here are nearly 600,000 distinct CDR3 sequences, approximately 15% observed once, and the top ten hold 7% to 9%. The study included ophthalmopathy patients with Clinical Activity Score at least 3, NOSPECS grade at least 4 and duration under 3 months. This clonotype was seen only a few times.

Sequenced material: blood. This TCR was sampled from a woman under 30 with Graves' ophthalmopathy. The chain uses TRBV5-1 and TRBJ1-2, with 7 positions matching TRBD1. The CDR3 sequence: CASSFRQGRNYGYTF. The CDR3 nucleotides are TGCGCCAGCAGCTTTCGACAGGGACGGAACTATGGCTACACCTTC.